This T cell receptor beta chain was sequenced during a study of blood T cell repertoires in COVID-19. For the study at large: COVID-19 samples from acute and convalescent phases originated in the United States, Italy and Spain. Sources were T cells, B-cell-depleted T cells, or PBMCs; the material itself was cDNA or gDNA.

The CDR3 extends over 16 amino acids. The germline gives CDR1 SEHNR, CDR2 FQNEAQ (reference sequence). V gave up 5 bases and J gave up 3 bases, with 19 bases separating them. In the original analysis: The assay estimated nucleated cells by amplifying reference gene primers. Method: immunoSEQ multiplex PCR; TCRdb's copy keeps in-frame clones and lacks some. V, J and clone size are those of that table, while D and trimming were read from the DNA. The data contain over 70,000 clones, more than 65% of them singletons. The sample was peripheral blood. The V gene is TRBV7-9, the J gene TRBJ1-1; D is perhaps TRBD1 (5 bases). This receptor was taken from a human donor in a cohort sampled during active COVID-19. The CDR3 here is CASSGTASHIYTEAFF. The CDR3 bases are TGTGCCAGCAGCGGGACTGCTAGCCATATCTACACTGAAGCTTTCTTT.